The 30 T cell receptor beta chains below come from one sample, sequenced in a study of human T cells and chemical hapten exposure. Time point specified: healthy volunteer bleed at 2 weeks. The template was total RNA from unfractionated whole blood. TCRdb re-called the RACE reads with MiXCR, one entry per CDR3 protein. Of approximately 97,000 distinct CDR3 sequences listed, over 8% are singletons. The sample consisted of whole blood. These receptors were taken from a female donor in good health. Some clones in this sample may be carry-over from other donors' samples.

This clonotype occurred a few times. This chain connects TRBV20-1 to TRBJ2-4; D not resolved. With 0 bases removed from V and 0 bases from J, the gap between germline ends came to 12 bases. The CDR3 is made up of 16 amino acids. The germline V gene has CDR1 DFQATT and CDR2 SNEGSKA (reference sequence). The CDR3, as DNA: TGCAGTGCTAGAGATGGTGAAGGCCTAGCCAAAAACATTCAGTACTTC. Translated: CSARDGEGLAKNIQYF.

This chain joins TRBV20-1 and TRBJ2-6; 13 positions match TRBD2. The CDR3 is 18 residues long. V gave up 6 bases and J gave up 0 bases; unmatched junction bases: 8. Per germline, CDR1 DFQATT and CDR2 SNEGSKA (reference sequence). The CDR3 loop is CSAPGLAGAISGANVLTF. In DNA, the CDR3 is TGCAGTGCGCCCGGACTAGCGGGAGCTATCTCTGGGGCCAACGTCCTGACTTTC.

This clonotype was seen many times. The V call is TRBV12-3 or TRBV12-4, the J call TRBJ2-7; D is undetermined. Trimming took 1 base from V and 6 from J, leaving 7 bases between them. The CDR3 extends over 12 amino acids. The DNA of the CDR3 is TGTGCCAGCAGTTTAGGAAGGCCCGAGCAGTACTTC. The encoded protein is CASSLGRPEQYF.

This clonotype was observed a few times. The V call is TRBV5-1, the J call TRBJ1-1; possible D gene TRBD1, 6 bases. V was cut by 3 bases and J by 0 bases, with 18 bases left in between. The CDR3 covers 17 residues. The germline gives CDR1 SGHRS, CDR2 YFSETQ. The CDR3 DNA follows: TGCGCCAGCAGCTCACCCACGGGGGGGGGCGTGAACACTGAAGCTTTCTTT. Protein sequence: CASSSPTGGGVNTEAFF.

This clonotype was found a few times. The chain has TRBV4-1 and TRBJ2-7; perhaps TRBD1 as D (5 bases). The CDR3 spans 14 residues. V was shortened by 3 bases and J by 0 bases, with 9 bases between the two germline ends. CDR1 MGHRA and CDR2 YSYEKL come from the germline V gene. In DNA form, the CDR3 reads TGCGCCAGCAGCCAGACAGCGTACTCCTACGAGCAGTACTTC. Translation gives CASSQTAYSYEQYF.

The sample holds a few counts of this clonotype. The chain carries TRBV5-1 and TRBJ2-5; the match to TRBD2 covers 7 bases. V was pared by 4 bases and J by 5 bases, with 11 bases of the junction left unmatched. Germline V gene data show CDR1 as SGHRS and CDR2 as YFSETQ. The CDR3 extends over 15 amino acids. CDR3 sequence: CASSASMLSGETQYF. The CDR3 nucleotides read TGCGCCAGCAGCGCTTCAATGCTTAGCGGGGAGACCCAGTACTTC. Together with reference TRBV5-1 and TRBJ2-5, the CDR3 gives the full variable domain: KAGVTQTPRYLIKTRGQQVTLSCSPISGHRSVSWYQQTPGQGLQFLFEYFSETQRNKGNFPGRFSGRQFSNSRSEMNVSTLELGDSALYLCASSASMLSGETQYFGPGTRLLVL.

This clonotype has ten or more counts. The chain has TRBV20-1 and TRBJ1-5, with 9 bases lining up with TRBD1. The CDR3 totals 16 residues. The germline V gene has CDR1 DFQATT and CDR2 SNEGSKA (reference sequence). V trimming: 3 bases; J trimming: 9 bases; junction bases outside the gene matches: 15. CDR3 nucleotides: TGCAGTGCTAGCCCCCGGGGGACAGGGTACGTTCCGCCCCAGCATTTT. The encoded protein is CSASPRGTGYVPPQHF.

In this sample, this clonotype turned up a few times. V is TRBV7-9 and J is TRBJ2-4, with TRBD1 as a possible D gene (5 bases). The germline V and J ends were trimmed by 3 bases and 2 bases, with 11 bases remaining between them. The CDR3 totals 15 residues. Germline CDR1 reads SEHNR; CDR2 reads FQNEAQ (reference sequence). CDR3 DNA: TGTGCCAGCAGCTTGGCACAGGTTACCAAAAACATTCAGTACTTC. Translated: CASSLAQVTKNIQYF.

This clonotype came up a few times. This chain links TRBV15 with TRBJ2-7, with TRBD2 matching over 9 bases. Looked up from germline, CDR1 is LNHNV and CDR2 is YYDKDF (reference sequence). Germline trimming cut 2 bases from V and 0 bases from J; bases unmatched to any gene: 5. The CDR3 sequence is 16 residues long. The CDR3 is CATSRISGSTSYEQYF. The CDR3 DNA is TGTGCCACCAGCAGAATTAGCGGGAGCACCTCCTACGAGCAGTACTTC.

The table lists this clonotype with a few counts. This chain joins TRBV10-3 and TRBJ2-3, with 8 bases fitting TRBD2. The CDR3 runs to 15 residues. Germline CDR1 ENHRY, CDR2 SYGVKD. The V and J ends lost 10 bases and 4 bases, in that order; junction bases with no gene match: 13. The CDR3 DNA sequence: TGTGCCACTGGGGACAAGCGGGAGAGGGCAGATACGCAGTATTTT. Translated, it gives CATGDKRERADTQYF.

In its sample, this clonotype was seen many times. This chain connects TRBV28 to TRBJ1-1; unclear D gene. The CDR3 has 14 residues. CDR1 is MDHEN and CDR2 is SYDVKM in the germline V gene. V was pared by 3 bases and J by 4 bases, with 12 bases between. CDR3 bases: TGTGCCAGCAGTTTGGAATCTTGGTTCACTGAAGCTTTCTTT. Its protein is CASSLESWFTEAFF.

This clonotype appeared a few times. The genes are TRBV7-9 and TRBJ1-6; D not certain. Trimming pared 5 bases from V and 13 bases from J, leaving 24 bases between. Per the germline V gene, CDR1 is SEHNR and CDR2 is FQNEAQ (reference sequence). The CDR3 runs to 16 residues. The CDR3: CASSQTPIGYSQPLHF. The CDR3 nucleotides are TGTGCCAGCAGCCAGACCCCCATCGGGTACTCTCAGCCCCTCCACTTT.

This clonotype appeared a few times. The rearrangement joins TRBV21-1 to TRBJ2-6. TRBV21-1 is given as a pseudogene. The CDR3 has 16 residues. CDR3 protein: CASSIDGFSGANVLTF. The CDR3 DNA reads TGTGCCAGCAGCATAGACGGATTCTCTGGGGCCAACGTCCTGACTTTC.

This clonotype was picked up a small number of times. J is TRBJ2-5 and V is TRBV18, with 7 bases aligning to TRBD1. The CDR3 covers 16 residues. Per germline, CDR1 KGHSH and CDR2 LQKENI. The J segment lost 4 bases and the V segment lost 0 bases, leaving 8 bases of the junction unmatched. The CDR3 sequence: CASSPPIGQVLETQYF. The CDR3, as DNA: TGTGCCAGCTCACCACCGATCGGACAGGTATTAGAGACCCAGTACTTC.

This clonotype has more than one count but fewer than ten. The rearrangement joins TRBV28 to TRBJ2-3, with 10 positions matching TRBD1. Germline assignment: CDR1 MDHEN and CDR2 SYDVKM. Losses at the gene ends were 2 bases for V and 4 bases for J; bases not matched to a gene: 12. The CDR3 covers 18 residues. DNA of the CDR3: TGTGCCAGCAGTTTAGGGGACAGGGGTTTATTCGTGGCAGATACGCAGTATTTT. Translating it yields CASSLGDRGLFVADTQYF.

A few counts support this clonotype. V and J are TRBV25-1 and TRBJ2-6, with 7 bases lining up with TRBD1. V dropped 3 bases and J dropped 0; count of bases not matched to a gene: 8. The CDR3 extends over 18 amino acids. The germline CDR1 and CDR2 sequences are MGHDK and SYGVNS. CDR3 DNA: TGTGCCAGCAGTGATCCGGGACAGACGTACTCTGGGGCCAACGTCCTGACTTTC. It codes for CASSDPGQTYSGANVLTF.

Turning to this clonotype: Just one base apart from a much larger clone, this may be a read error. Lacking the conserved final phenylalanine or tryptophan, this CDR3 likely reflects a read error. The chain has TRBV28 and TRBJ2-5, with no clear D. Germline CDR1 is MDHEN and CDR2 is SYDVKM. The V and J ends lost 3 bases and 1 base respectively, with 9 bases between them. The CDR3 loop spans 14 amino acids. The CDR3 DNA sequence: TGTGCCAGCAGTTTGGAAGCCATCCAAGAGACCCAGTACTCC. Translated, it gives CASSLEAIQETQYS.

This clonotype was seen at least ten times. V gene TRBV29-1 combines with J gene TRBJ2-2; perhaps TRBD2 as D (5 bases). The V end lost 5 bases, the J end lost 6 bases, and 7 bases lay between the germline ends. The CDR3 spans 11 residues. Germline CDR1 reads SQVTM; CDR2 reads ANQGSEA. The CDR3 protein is CSVLAAGELFF. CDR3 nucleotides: TGCAGCGTTCTAGCAGCCGGGGAGCTGTTTTTT.

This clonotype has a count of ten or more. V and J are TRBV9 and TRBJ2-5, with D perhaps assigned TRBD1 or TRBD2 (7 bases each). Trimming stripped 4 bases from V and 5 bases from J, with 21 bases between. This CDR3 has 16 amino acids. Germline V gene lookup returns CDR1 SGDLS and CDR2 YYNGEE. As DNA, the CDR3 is TGTGCCAGCAGCCCATCAGGGGGGAGGGCAGCGGAGACCCAGTACTTC. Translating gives CASSPSGGRAAETQYF.

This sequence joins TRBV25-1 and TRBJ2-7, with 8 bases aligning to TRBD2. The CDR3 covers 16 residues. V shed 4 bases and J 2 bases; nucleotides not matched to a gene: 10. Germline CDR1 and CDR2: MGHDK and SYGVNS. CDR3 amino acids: CASSAPGQRGTYEQYF. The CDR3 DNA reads TGTGCCAGCAGTGCGCCCGGGCAGCGGGGGACCTACGAGCAGTACTTC.

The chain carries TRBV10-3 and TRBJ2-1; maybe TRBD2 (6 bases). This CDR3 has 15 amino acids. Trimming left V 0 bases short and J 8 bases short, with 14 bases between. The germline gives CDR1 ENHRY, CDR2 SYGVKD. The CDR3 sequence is CAISESRRGSDEQFF. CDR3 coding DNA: TGTGCCATCAGTGAGTCGAGGAGGGGCAGCGATGAGCAGTTCTTC.

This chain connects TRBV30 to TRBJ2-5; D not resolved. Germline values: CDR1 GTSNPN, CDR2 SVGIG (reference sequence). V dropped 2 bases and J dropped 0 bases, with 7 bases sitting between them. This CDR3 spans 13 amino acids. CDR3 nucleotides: TGTGCCTGGAGTATAGGGTACCAAGAGACCCAGTACTTC. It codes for CAWSIGYQETQYF.

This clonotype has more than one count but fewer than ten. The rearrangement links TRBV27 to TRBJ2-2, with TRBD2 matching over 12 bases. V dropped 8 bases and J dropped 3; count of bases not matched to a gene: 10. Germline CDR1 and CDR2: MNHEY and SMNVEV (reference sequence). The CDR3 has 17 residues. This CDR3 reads CASRSSSGRVDTGELFF. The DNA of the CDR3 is TGTGCCAGCCGAAGTTCTAGCGGGAGGGTTGACACCGGGGAGCTGTTTTTT.

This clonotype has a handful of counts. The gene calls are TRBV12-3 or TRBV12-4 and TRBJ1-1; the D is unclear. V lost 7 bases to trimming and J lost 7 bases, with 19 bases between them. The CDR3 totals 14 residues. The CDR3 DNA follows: TGTGCCAGCAACCCCGAGGTGCCGGACGGTGAAGCTTTCTTT. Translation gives CASNPEVPDGEAFF.

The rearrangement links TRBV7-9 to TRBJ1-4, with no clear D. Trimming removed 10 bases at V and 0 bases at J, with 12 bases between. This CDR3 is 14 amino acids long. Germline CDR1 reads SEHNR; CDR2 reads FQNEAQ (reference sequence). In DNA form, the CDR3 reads TGTGCCATTCCGGGAGCTGCAACTAATGAAAAACTGTTTTTT. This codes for CAIPGAATNEKLFF.

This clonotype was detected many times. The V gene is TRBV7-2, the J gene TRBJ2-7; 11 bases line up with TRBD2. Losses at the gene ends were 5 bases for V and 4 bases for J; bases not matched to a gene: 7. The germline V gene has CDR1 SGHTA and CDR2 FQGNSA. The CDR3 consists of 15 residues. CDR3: CASSVGTSGHYEQYF. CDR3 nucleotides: TGTGCCAGCAGCGTCGGGACTAGCGGCCATTACGAGCAGTACTTC. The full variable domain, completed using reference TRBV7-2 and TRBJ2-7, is GAGVSQSPSNKVTEKGKDVELRCDPISGHTALYWYRQSLGQGLEFLIYFQGNSAPDKSGLPSDRFSAERTGGSVSTLTIQRTQQEDSAVYLCASSVGTSGHYEQYFGPGTRLTVT.

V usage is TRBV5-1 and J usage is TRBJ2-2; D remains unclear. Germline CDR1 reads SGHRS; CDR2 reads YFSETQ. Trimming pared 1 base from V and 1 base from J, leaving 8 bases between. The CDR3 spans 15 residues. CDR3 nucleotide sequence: TGCGCCAGCAGCTTGTCGACGGTGAACACCGGGGAGCTGTTTTTT. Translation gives CASSLSTVNTGELFF. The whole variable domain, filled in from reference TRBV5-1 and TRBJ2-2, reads KAGVTQTPRYLIKTRGQQVTLSCSPISGHRSVSWYQQTPGQGLQFLFEYFSETQRNKGNFPGRFSGRQFSNSRSEMNVSTLELGDSALYLCASSLSTVNTGELFFGEGSRLTVL.

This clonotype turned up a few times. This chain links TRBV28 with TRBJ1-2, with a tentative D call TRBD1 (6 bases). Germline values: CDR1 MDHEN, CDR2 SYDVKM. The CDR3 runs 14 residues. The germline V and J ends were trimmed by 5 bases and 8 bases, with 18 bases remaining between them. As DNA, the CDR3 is TGTGCCAGCAGTACCGGACAGTCTTGGGGCGGCTACACCTTC. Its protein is CASSTGQSWGGYTF.

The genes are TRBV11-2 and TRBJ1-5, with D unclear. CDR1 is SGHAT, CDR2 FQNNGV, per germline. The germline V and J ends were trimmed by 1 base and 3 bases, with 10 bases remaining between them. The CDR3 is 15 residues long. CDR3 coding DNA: TGTGCCAGCAGCTTAGGTTCCAGAAACAATCAGCCCCAGCATTTT. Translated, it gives CASSLGSRNNQPQHF. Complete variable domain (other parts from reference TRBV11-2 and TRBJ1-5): EAGVAQSPRYKIIEKRQSVAFWCNPISGHATLYWYQQILGQGPKLLIQFQNNGVVDDSQLPKDRFSAERLKGVDSTLKIQPAKLEDSAVYLCASSLGSRNNQPQHFGDGTRLSIL.

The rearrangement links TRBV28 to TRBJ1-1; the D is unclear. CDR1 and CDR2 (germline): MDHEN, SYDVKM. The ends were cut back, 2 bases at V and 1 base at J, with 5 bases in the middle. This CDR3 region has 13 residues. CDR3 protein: CASSLGTNTEAFF. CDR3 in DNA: TGTGCCAGCAGTTTAGGAACGAACACTGAAGCTTTCTTT. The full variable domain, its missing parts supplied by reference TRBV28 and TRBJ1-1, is DVKVTQSSRYLVKRTGEKVFLECVQDMDHENMFWYRQDPGLGLRLIYFSYDVKMKEKGDIPEGYSVSREKKERFSLILESASTNQTSMYLCASSLGTNTEAFFGQGTRLTVV.